The 32 T cell receptor beta chains below were found in one sample sequenced in a study of cytomegalovirus exposure and HLA in healthy donors. It was with 60 Vbeta and 13 Jbeta primers that the PCR ran. The assay was immunoSEQ multiplex PCR, and TCRdb's table has in-frame clones only and misses some. The sample holds roughly 280,000 clones, more than 55% seen once. Sequencing used PBMCs. Receptors were obtained from a female donor in good health and CMV-seronegative.

V is TRBV28 and J is TRBJ1-1, with D hard to call. Germline lookup yields CDR1 MDHEN and CDR2 SYDVKM. The CDR3 loop spans 13 amino acids. Trimming shortened V by 4 bases and J by 1 base, and 7 bases separated the two germline ends. CDR3 sequence reads: CASSYIWNTEAFF. The CDR3 DNA follows: TGTGCCAGCAGTTATATCTGGAACACTGAAGCTTTCTTT.

The V gene is TRBV4-1, the J gene TRBJ2-3; D perhaps matches TRBD2 (5 bases). V lost 0 bases and J 4 bases, leaving 11 bases between the germline ends. This CDR3 comprises 15 residues. Germline CDR1 MGHRA, CDR2 YSYEKL. CDR3 residues: CASSQDLASPDTQYF. The CDR3 coding sequence is TGCGCCAGCAGCCAAGATCTAGCATCCCCAGATACGCAGTATTTT.

This sequence joins TRBV6-4 and TRBJ2-1, with D possibly being TRBD2 (5 bases). The CDR3 has 14 residues. Germline lookup yields CDR1 MRHNA and CDR2 SNTAGT. Trimming cost V 2 bases and J 8 bases, with 13 bases left between them. DNA for the CDR3: TGTGCCAGCAGTGACCGGGGAGAATTCGATGAGCAGTTCTTC. It is translated as CASSDRGEFDEQFF.

On this clone: This CDR3 is also generated by other DNA sequences in the sample. The chain is built from TRBV5-1 and TRBJ1-1; tentatively, D is TRBD1 (5 bases). The ends were cut back, 0 bases at V and 5 bases at J, with 8 bases in the middle. Germline V gene data show CDR1 as SGHRS and CDR2 as YFSETQ. The CDR3 totals 13 residues. The CDR3 protein is CASSLGGGTEAFF. The CDR3 nucleotides read TGCGCCAGCAGCTTGGGTGGGGGGACTGAAGCTTTCTTT.

CDR3 sequence reads: CASSLLAGGGDTQYF. CDR3 DNA sequence: TGTGCCAGCAGTTTACTAGCGGGAGGTGGAGATACGCAGTATTTT. V and J are TRBV6-5 and TRBJ2-3, with 12 nucleotides matching TRBD2. Germline CDR1 and CDR2: MNHEY and SVGAGI. V lost 4 bases, J lost 5 bases, and 4 bases stayed unmatched. The CDR3 totals 15 residues.

The chain employs TRBV7-8 and TRBJ2-5, with TRBD2 as a possible D gene (5 bases). The better agreement between TRBJ2-7 and the DNA end casts doubt on the J call. From germline, CDR1 is SGHVS and CDR2 FQNEAQ. The CDR3 extends over 13 amino acids. The CDR3 region is CASSLTGNYEQYF. CDR3 sequence (DNA): TGTGCCAGCAGCTTAACGGGGAACTACGAGCAGTACTTC.

There are a few counts of this clone. The gene calls are TRBV19 and TRBJ1-3, with D tentatively TRBD1 (6 bases). Trimming pared 0 bases from V and 4 bases from J, leaving 13 bases between. From germline, CDR1 is LNHDA and CDR2 SQIVND (reference sequence). The CDR3 extends over 16 amino acids. CDR3 loop: CASSIEGALYGNTIYF. CDR3 DNA: TGTGCCAGTAGTATAGAGGGGGCCCTTTACGGAAACACCATATATTTT.

The chain has TRBV6-6 and TRBJ2-7, with D perhaps TRBD2 (6 bases). V lost 2 bases, J lost 2 bases, and 16 bases lay in between. Germline values: CDR1 MNHNY, CDR2 SVGAGI (reference sequence). This CDR3 region has 16 residues. The CDR3 bases are TGTGCCAGCAGTTACGGAGTAGCGGCGATGCCCTACGAGCAGTACTTC. This sequence encodes CASSYGVAAMPYEQYF.

The V gene is TRBV19, the J gene TRBJ2-5; D possibly corresponds to TRBD2 (6 bases). This CDR3 contains 14 residues. The germline gives CDR1 LNHDA, CDR2 SQIVND (reference sequence). Trimming left V 7 bases short and J 5 bases short, with 17 bases between. CDR3 DNA: TGTGCCAGTATCTCAGGAGGGCCAGGGGAGACCCAGTACTTC. It specifies CASISGGPGETQYF.

The chain carries TRBV27 and TRBJ1-2; 9 positions match TRBD1. With 5 bases clipped from V and 5 bases from J, the junction kept 6 bases outside the gene matches. Germline CDR1 MNHEY, CDR2 SMNVEV (reference sequence). The CDR3 runs to 14 residues. CDR3 nucleotides: TGTGCCAGCAGTGCAGGACAGGGGTGGTATGGCTACACCTTC. Its translation is CASSAGQGWYGYTF.

The V and J genes are TRBV28 and TRBJ1-1; 7 bases line up with TRBD1. The trim removed 0 bases at V and 7 bases at J, leaving 8 bases unmatched. Germline CDR1 reads MDHEN; CDR2 reads SYDVKM. The CDR3 is made up of 15 amino acids. The CDR3: CASSLWTGRVVEAFF. CDR3 DNA sequence: TGTGCCAGCAGTTTATGGACAGGGCGGGTTGTTGAAGCTTTCTTT.

This chain joins TRBV2 and TRBJ2-1; 8 nucleotides agree with TRBD2. V lost 7 bases and J lost 6; bases outside the gene matches: 11. The V gene's germline CDR1 is SNHLY and CDR2 FYNNEI. This CDR3 spans 15 amino acids. The CDR3 sequence: CASTATSGNTNEQFF. In nucleotides, the CDR3 is TGTGCCAGCACCGCCACTAGCGGAAACACCAATGAGCAGTTCTTC.

This clone has only one observation. The chain joins TRBV12-5 to TRBJ2-7; D gene unclear. Germline V CDR1 and CDR2: LGHNT, FRNRAP. V was shortened by 3 bases and J by 4 bases, with 10 bases between the two germline ends. This CDR3 contains 13 residues. The CDR3 spells CASGFAYHYEQYF. Here the CDR3 DNA reads TGTGCTAGTGGTTTCGCCTATCATTACGAGCAGTACTTC.

The chain employs TRBV9 and TRBJ1-3, with no clear D. Germline lookup yields CDR1 SGDLS and CDR2 YYNGEE. The V end lost 0 bases, the J end lost 2 bases, and 6 bases lay between the germline ends. CDR3 length: 14 amino acids. The CDR3 loop is CASSVGTAGNTIYF. CDR3 nucleotide sequence: TGTGCCAGCAGCGTAGGAACAGCTGGAAACACCATATATTTT.

This clone has more than one count but fewer than ten. The genes are TRBV27 and TRBJ2-1, with 8 bases matching TRBD2. Unmatched junction bases numbered 11, after V lost 6 bases and J lost 4 bases. The germline gives CDR1 MNHEY, CDR2 SMNVEV (reference sequence). The CDR3 sequence is 16 residues long. Written as DNA, the CDR3 is TGTGCCAGCAGGACCCTGTCGGGAGGGCAATACAATGAGCAGTTCTTC. Translating it yields CASRTLSGGQYNEQFF.

The chain is built from TRBV5-6 and TRBJ1-2, with TRBD1 as a possible D gene (6 bases). Trimming took off 4 bases at V and 0 bases at J, with 16 bases between the two ends. Per germline, CDR1 SGHDT and CDR2 YYEEEE. The CDR3 sequence is 16 residues long. The CDR3 region has the DNA TGTGCCAGCAGCCGGAGGGGGGGGGCTGCTAACTATGGCTACACCTTC. This sequence encodes CASSRRGGAANYGYTF.

V usage is TRBV9 and J usage is TRBJ2-5, with 8 bases matching TRBD2. V shed 0 bases and J 0 bases; nucleotides not matched to a gene: 7. Germline lookup yields CDR1 SGDLS and CDR2 YYNGEE. The CDR3 loop spans 17 amino acids. CDR3 sequence (DNA): TGTGCCAGCAGCGTAGGAGGGTACGGGAGGGACCAAGAGACCCAGTACTTC. Translating gives CASSVGGYGRDQETQYF.

This clone was recorded a few times. This chain links TRBV5-4 with TRBJ2-5; no clear D. From germline, CDR1 is SGHNT and CDR2 YYREEE (reference sequence). The V and J ends lost 0 bases and 4 bases respectively, with 13 bases between them. The CDR3 is 15 amino acids. CDR3 nucleotide sequence: TGTGCCAGCAGCTTGGAGTCAGGCGAGTTAGAGACCCAGTACTTC. Its translation is CASSLESGELETQYF.

The V and J genes are TRBV7-6 and TRBJ2-3; TRBD2 aligns across 14 bases. The germline CDR1 and CDR2 sequences are SGHVS and FNYEAQ. This CDR3 spans 16 amino acids. Losses at the gene ends were 1 base for V and 6 bases for J; bases not matched to a gene: 3. This CDR3 is CASSLGRTSGRDTQYF. The CDR3 DNA reads as TGTGCCAGCAGCTTAGGCCGGACTAGCGGGAGGGATACGCAGTATTTT.

This clone was seen a few times. The chain carries TRBV19 and TRBJ2-6; D may be TRBD2 (6 bases). Trimming removed 7 bases at V and 13 bases at J, with 14 bases between. The CDR3 loop spans 12 amino acids. The germline CDR1 and CDR2 sequences are LNHDA and SQIVND (reference sequence). The CDR3 DNA sequence: TGTGCCAGTACTGCGGGACGGCTTGTCCTGACTTTC. This gives the protein CASTAGRLVLTF.

This chain connects TRBV5-1 to TRBJ2-1; possibly TRBD2 for D (5 bases). Germline-derived CDR1 and CDR2 are SGHRS and YFSETQ. Trimming pared 4 bases from V and 4 bases from J, leaving 12 bases between. The CDR3 consists of 14 residues. CDR3 sequence (DNA): TGCGCCAGCAGCCTAGAAGCGGTGTACAATGAGCAGTTCTTC. Translating gives CASSLEAVYNEQFF. The full variable domain, rest sourced from reference TRBV5-1 and TRBJ2-1, is KAGVTQTPRYLIKTRGQQVTLSCSPISGHRSVSWYQQTPGQGLQFLFEYFSETQRNKGNFPGRFSGRQFSNSRSEMNVSTLELGDSALYLCASSLEAVYNEQFFGPGTRLTVL.

The V and J genes are TRBV2 and TRBJ1-5, with 9 bases lining up with TRBD1. The germline V gene encodes CDR1 SNHLY and CDR2 FYNNEI. With 7 bases clipped from V and 1 base from J, the junction kept 5 bases outside the gene matches. The CDR3 is 15 amino acids. The CDR3 sequence is CASNHGTGSNQPQHF. The CDR3 DNA reads TGTGCCAGCAACCACGGGACAGGGAGCAATCAGCCCCAGCATTTT.

This chain joins TRBV28 and TRBJ1-1; D gene uncertain. Germline CDR1 MDHEN, CDR2 SYDVKM. Trimming removed 6 bases at V and 3 bases at J, with 20 bases between. CDR3 size: 16 residues. The CDR3 region is CASRFYGAGRDTEAFF. In nucleotides, the CDR3 is TGTGCCAGCAGGTTCTATGGTGCCGGGAGAGACACTGAAGCTTTCTTT.

The V and J genes are TRBV5-4 and TRBJ2-2, with 7 positions matching TRBD2. The trim removed 2 bases at V and 4 bases at J, leaving 8 bases unmatched. Germline V CDR1 and CDR2: SGHNT, YYREEE (reference sequence). The CDR3 runs to 16 residues. The CDR3 DNA sequence: TGTGCCAGCAGCTTAAGGAGTAGCGGGTTCACCGGGGAGCTGTTTTTT. It yields the protein CASSLRSSGFTGELFF.

Notes on this clone: Different DNA sequences within this sample yield the same CDR3. This rearrangement joins TRBV18 to TRBJ2-7; D gene uncertain. CDR3 size: 13 residues. V shed 6 bases and J shed 0 bases, with 9 bases lying between them. Germline CDR1 KGHSH, CDR2 LQKENI. The CDR3 DNA follows: TGTGCCAGCTCCCCTGACATCTCCTACGAGCAGTACTTC. As protein: CASSPDISYEQYF.

The rearrangement joins TRBV5-4 to TRBJ2-7; 7 nucleotides agree with TRBD1. The CDR3 sequence is 13 residues long. The trim removed 2 bases at V and 2 bases at J, leaving 1 base unmatched. CDR1 is SGHNT, CDR2 YYREEE, per germline (reference sequence). Here the CDR3 reads CASSFQGAYEQYF. The CDR3 DNA is TGTGCCAGCAGCTTCCAGGGGGCCTACGAGCAGTACTTC.

The gene calls are TRBV19 and TRBJ1-1, with a weak D call TRBD1 (6 bases). Germline V lookup: CDR1 LNHDA, CDR2 SQIVND (reference sequence). The CDR3 has 14 residues. The germline V and J ends were trimmed by 5 bases and 1 base, with 11 bases remaining between them. CDR3 coding DNA: TGTGCCAGTAGTCCGGACAGATCGAACACTGAAGCTTTCTTT. Translated: CASSPDRSNTEAFF.

The rearrangement joins TRBV7-9 to TRBJ1-1, with 9 bases matching TRBD1. Germline CDR1 reads SEHNR; CDR2 reads FQNEAQ (reference sequence). The junction had 6 bases not matched to a gene; V was cut back by 5 bases and J by 8 bases. This CDR3 is 13 amino acids long. CDR3 region: CASSRGTGPEAFF. In DNA, the CDR3 is TGTGCCAGCAGCCGAGGGACAGGGCCCGAAGCTTTCTTT.

This clone was detected only a few times. This chain links TRBV7-8 with TRBJ2-7; 14 bases fit TRBD2. The CDR3 has 16 residues. The V gene's germline CDR1 is SGHVS and CDR2 FQNEAQ. After removal of 5 bases from V and 2 bases from J, the junction contained 5 bases not matched to a gene. This CDR3 is CASSPGLAGVPYEQYF. The CDR3 bases are TGTGCCAGCAGCCCGGGACTAGCGGGAGTCCCCTACGAGCAGTACTTC.

The chain carries TRBV19 and TRBJ1-2; possibly TRBD1 for D (6 bases). Germline values: CDR1 LNHDA, CDR2 SQIVND (reference sequence). Trimming cost V 7 bases and J 4 bases, with 16 bases left between them. There are 14 residues in the CDR3. The CDR3 sequence is CASMRGRGSYGYTF. For the CDR3, the DNA is TGTGCCAGTATGAGGGGCAGGGGCTCCTATGGCTACACCTTC.

In this sample, this clone turned up a few times. Written as DNA, the CDR3 is TGTGCCAGCAGCCGTGCACAGGGGTACACTGAAGCTTTCTTT. It codes for CASSRAQGYTEAFF. The chain employs TRBV6-6 and TRBJ1-1; the match to TRBD1 covers 7 bases. The CDR3 has 14 amino acids. V lost 6 bases to trimming and J lost 3 bases; unmatched junction nucleotides: 7. Per the germline V gene, CDR1 is MNHNY and CDR2 is SVGAGI (reference sequence).

Only a few counts were recorded for this clone. The same CDR3 also results from other DNA sequences found in this sample. The J gene is TRBJ2-1, the V gene TRBV6-5, with TRBD2 matching over 7 bases. Looked up from germline, CDR1 is MNHEY and CDR2 is SVGAGI. J was trimmed by 4 bases and V by 2 bases; bases with no gene match: 5. The CDR3 totals 15 residues. CDR3 region: CASSYGGSGYNEQFF. The DNA for the CDR3 is TGTGCCAGCAGTTACGGCGGGAGCGGTTACAATGAGCAGTTCTTC.